This T cell receptor beta chain came from a study of blood T cell repertoires in COVID-19. Study-level background: The United States, Italy and Spain were the sources of the acute and convalescent COVID-19 samples.

The data were produced by immunoSEQ multiplex PCR, yet TCRdb's version contains in-frame clones alone and is incomplete. The sample contains approximately 77,000 clones, more than 80% of which appear only once. Germline CDR1 reads SGHKS; CDR2 reads YYEKEE (reference sequence). V dropped 5 bases and J dropped 1; count of bases not matched to a gene: 12. The CDR3 has 17 residues. This sequence originates from a woman in her sixties or seventies with acute or convalescent COVID-19. The chain joins TRBV5-5 to TRBJ2-5, with 9 bases lining up with TRBD2. The specimen was peripheral blood. For the CDR3, the DNA is TGTGCCAGCAGTATCCCCTGGGCGGGGGGGATCCAAGAGACCCAGTACTTC. The encoded protein is CASSIPWAGGIQETQYF.